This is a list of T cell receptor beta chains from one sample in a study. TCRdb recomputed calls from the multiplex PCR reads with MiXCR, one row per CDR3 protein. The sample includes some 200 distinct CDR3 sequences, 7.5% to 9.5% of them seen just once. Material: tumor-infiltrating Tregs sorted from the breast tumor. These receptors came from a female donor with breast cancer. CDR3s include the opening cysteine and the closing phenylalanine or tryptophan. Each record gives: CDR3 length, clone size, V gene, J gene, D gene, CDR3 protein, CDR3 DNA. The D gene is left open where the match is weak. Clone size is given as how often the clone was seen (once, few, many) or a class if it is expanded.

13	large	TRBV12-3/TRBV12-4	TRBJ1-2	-	CASSLGRQYGYTF	TGTGCCAGCAGTTTAGGCAGGCAATATGGCTACACCTTC
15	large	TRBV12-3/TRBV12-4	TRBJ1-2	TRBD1	CASSPRDRDVPGYTF	TGTGCCAGCAGTCCTAGGGACAGGGATGTACCAGGCTACACCTTC
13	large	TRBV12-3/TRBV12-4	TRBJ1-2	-	CASSLVFGYGYTF	TGTGCCAGCAGTTTAGTCTTTGGCTATGGCTACACCTTC
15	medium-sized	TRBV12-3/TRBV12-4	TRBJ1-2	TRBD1	CASRTGTGVDYGYTF	TGTGCCAGCAGGACCGGGACAGGGGTTGACTATGGCTACACCTTC
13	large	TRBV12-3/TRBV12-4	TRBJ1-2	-	CASSLRRNYGYTF	TGTGCCAGCAGTTTAAGGCGGAACTATGGCTACACCTTC
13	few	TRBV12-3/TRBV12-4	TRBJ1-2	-	CASRLLSANGYTF	TGCGCCAGCAGGTTATTGTCAGCAAATGGCTACACCTTC
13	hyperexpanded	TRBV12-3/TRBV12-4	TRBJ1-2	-	CASRQSPSARSAF	TGTGCCAGCAGACAATCACCCTCGGCTAGGTCCGCCTTC
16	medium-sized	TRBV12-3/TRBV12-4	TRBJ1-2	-	CASRLGLLRTNYGYTF	TGTGCCAGCAGGTTAGGACTACTAAGGACTAACTATGGCTACACCTTC
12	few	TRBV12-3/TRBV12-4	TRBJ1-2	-	CVSSLTVDGYTF	TGTGTCAGCAGCCTCACAGTGGATGGCTACACCTTC
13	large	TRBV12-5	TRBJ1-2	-	CASGLGTAYGYTF	TGTGCTAGTGGTTTGGGGACAGCCTATGGCTACACCTTC
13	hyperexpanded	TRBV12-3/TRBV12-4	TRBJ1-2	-	CASHRGPTYGYTF	TGTGCCAGCCACCGCGGGCCAACCTATGGCTACACCTTC
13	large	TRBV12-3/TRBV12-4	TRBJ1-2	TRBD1	CASKPGQGGGYTF	TGTGCCAGCAAACCAGGACAGGGCGGTGGCTACACCTTC
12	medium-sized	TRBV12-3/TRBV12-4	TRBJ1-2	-	CASSYLRGSYTF	TGTGCCAGCAGTTACCTCCGCGGGAGCTACACCTTC
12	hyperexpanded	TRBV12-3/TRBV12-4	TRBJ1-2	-	CASSLVGKGYTF	TGTGCCAGCAGTTTAGTCGGGAAGGGCTACACCTTC
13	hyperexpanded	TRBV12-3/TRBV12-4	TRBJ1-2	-	CASRHRVGYGYTF	TGTGCCAGCAGGCACAGGGTCGGCTATGGCTACACCTTC
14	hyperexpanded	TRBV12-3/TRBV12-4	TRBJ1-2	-	CASRDAGANYGYTF	TGTGCCAGCAGAGACGCCGGGGCTAACTATGGCTACACCTTC
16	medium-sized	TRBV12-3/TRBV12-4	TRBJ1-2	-	CASTPQVDSHNYGYTF	TGTGCCAGCACGCCTCAGGTAGACAGCCACAACTATGGCTACACCTTC
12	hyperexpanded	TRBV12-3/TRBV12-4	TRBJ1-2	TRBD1	CASRTGLYGYTF	TGTGCCAGCAGGACAGGGTTGTATGGCTACACCTTC
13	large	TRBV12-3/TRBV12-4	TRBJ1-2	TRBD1	CASRKDRVYGYTF	TGTGCCAGCAGGAAAGACAGGGTCTATGGCTACACCTTC
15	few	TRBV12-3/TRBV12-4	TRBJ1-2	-	CASSLLQGGDYGYTF	TGTGCCAGCAGCCTTCTACAGGGCGGAGACTATGGCTACACCTTC
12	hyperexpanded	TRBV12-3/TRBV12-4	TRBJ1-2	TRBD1	CASSRQGYGYTF	TGTGCCAGCAGCAGACAGGGGTACGGCTACACCTTC
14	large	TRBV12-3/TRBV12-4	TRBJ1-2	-	CASSFTQHHYGYTF	TGTGCCAGCAGTTTTACGCAACACCACTATGGCTACACCTTC
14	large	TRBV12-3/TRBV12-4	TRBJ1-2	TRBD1	CASRSSTGAYGYTF	TGTGCCAGCAGATCCTCTACAGGGGCCTATGGCTACACCTTC
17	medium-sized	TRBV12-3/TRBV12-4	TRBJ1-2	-	CASSSESPGGANYGYTF	TGTGCCAGCAGTTCAGAGAGTCCGGGCGGAGCTAACTATGGCTACACCTTC
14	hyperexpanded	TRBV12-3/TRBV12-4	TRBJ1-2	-	CASSFSADAWGYTF	TGTGCCAGCAGTTTCTCGGCAGACGCATGGGGCTACACCTTC
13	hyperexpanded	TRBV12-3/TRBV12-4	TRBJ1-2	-	CASSSTGGYGYTF	TGTGCCAGCAGCTCCACAGGAGGCTATGGCTACACCTTC
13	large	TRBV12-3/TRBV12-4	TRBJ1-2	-	CASSLAGSYGYTF	TGTGCCAGCAGTTTAGCAGGGAGCTATGGCTACACCTTC
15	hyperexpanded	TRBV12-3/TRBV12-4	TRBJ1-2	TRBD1	CASSPGQGRNYGYTF	TGTGCCAGCAGCCCCGGACAGGGCCGTAACTATGGCTACACCTTC
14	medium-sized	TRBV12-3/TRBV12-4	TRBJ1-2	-	CASSLASTAIGYTF	TGTGCCAGCAGTTTAGCGTCAACAGCCATTGGCTACACCTTC
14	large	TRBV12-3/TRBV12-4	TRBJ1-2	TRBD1	CASRWDRADYGYTF	TGTGCCAGCAGGTGGGACAGGGCAGACTATGGCTACACCTTC